This T cell receptor (beta chain) came from a study of T cell responses to AZD1222 COVID-19 vaccine (dated by TCRdb to 2020 to 2022). Regarding the research as a whole: AZD1222 recipients whose second dose came at about 4 weeks and those whose second dose came at about 12 weeks were combined into one group, since spike-specific TCR depth and breadth did not differ between the two schedules. TCR sequencing covered more than 230 trial participants: 200 to 220 given two doses of AZD1222 and about 26 given two doses of MenACWY control vaccine. Trial participants were enrolled by age into subgroups of 18-55, 56-69 and 70-plus years, and approximately 150, 30 and 60 TCR-sequenced participants, respectively, were included in these subgroups. The paper's findings and limits, for the study overall: Participants were mostly white British, with more females than males. The authors suggested clonal diversity may have been underestimated. No day 14 peak-response samples were available, so repertoires were characterized only after the peak T cell response. Spike-specific TCR breadth and depth rose significantly after two AZD1222 doses compared with day 0 and with MenACWY recipients. CD4 TCRs associated with the vaccine covered the entire spike protein, and the dominant responses were in regions 160-218 and 743-854. In the small 56-69-year group, the increase in depth fell short of significance, most likely because of low power. Reportedly, close to half of the unique spike-specific TCRs recognized epitopes lying outside the regions that are mutated in the B.1.351 and B.1.1.7 variants. Conclusions about previously exposed vaccinees were limited because only six AZD1222 recipients were SARS-CoV-2 seropositive at baseline.

Regarding this clone: The antigen it binds to is not known. The sample holds no much larger clone one base away, and base qualities are not on file.

Trimming accounts for 6 bases at V and 6 bases at J, while the number of junction bases matched to no gene is 8. Spanning cysteine to phenylalanine, the CDR3 consists of 15 amino acids. CDR3 DNA only is kept here, 45 bases in frame from base 1. The CDR1 and CDR2 encoded by the germline V gene are MNHEY and SVGAGI. The sample's time point, from its label and the paper: baseline before first vaccination. The vaccinee samples were drawn from two UK trials, COV001 and COV002, one of which was a single-blind randomized controlled phase 2/3 trial testing AZD1222 (ChAdOx1 nCoV-19) in healthy adults. For TCRbeta chain sequencing, PBMC samples were collected from trial participants at day 0 and at day 28 after the second dose. The CDR3 regions of human TCRbeta chains were analyzed by immunosequencing. Regarding the original processing steps: TCRs in the repertoires were compared against a reference library of SARS-CoV-2-specific TCRs that had been generated with the MIRA antigen-specificity platform. Breadth was defined as the fraction of unique TCRs that were SARS-CoV-2-associated. Depth was defined as the fraction of total T cells that were SARS-CoV-2-associated. Using the MIRA data, each spike-specific TCR was mapped to the spike region that the TCR reacts to and placed in a CD4 or CD8 class. Log10-transformed breadth and depth values were compared by one-way ANOVA with Sidak's multiple comparisons tests. TCRdb re-hosts the immuneACCESS table, in-frame sequences only. Its copies lack some clones; in the studies checked, an unresolved V gene accounts for under half of them, and the cause for the rest is not known. V and J calls and clone size are as listed in that table; D and trimming were resolved from the DNA. A total of about 44,000 clones appear in this sample, more than 80% of them only once. The ten largest clones capture more than 45% of the sample.

The chain joins TRBV6-5 to TRBJ1-4, and TRBD1 matches 9 of the central bases. Specimen: peripheral blood, collected on day 0 of AZD1222 vaccination. This TCR derives from an adult in good health. The nucleotide sequence reads TGTGCCAGCAGCACGACAGGGGGAGGGGATGAAAAACTGTTTTTT. Protein translation: CASSTTGGGDEKLFF.